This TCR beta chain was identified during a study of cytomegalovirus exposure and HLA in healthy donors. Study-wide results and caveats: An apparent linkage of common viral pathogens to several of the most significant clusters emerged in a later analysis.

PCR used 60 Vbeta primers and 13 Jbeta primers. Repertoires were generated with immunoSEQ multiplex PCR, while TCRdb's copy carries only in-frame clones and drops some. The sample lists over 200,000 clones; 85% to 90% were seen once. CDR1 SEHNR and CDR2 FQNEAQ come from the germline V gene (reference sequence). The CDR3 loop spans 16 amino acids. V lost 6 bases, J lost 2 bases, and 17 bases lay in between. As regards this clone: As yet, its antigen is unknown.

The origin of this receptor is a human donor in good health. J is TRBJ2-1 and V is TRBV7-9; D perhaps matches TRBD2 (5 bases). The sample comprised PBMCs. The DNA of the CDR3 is TGTGCCAGCAGTCTTCGGGGTAGTTCGACCTACAATGAGCAGTTCTTC. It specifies CASSLRGSSTYNEQFF.